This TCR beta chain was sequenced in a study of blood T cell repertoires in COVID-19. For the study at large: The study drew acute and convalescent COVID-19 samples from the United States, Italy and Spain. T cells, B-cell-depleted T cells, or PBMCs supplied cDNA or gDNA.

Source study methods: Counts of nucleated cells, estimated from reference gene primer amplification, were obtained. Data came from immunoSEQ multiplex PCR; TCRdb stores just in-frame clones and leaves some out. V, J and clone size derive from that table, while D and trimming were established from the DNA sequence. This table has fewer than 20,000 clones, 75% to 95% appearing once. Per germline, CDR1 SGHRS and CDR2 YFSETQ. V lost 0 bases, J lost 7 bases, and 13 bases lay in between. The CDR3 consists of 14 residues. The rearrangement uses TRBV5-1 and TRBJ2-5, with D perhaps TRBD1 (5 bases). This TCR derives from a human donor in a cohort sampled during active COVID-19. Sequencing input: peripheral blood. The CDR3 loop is CASSLEAGLRTQYF. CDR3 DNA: TGCGCCAGCAGCTTGGAGGCAGGGCTAAGGACCCAGTACTTC.